The 3 T cell receptor beta chains given below trace back to one sample, sequenced in a study of cytomegalovirus exposure and HLA in healthy donors. Primers: 60 Vbeta forward and 13 Jbeta reverse. This table comes from immunoSEQ multiplex PCR, and its TCRdb copy is limited to in-frame clones, with some not included. The sample holds around 150,000 clones, approximately 62% seen once. Sequences were obtained from PBMCs. The receptors derive from a human donor in good health.

The chain employs TRBV5-1 and TRBJ2-3, with TRBD2 matching over 15 bases. CDR1 SGHRS and CDR2 YFSETQ come from the germline V gene. The CDR3 is 16 amino acids. J gave up 5 bases and V 5 bases, and 6 bases lay outside the gene matches. CDR3 sequence: CASRGPGLAGGDTQYF. CDR3 in DNA: TGCGCCAGCAGGGGTCCGGGACTAGCGGGAGGAGATACGCAGTATTTT.

The chain uses TRBV6-5 and TRBJ1-4; 8 bases are a match to TRBD1. V was clipped by 4 bases and J by 10 bases; unmatched bases: 8. The germline CDR1 and CDR2 sequences are MNHEY and SVGAGI. The CDR3 runs to 14 residues. CDR3 sequence (DNA): TGTGCCAGCAGTTCGACAGGGGCGGAAGGAAAACTGTTTTTT. Its protein product is CASSSTGAEGKLFF.

The genes are TRBV4-1 and TRBJ2-3; 7 bases map to TRBD1. Germline-derived CDR1 and CDR2 are MGHRA and YSYEKL. With V trimmed by 4 bases and J by 3 bases, 13 bases remained unmatched. The CDR3 loop spans 17 amino acids. The CDR3 region is CASSPSGAGGTTDTQYF. In DNA, the CDR3 is TGCGCCAGCAGCCCCTCCGGGGCAGGGGGAACGACAGATACGCAGTATTTT.